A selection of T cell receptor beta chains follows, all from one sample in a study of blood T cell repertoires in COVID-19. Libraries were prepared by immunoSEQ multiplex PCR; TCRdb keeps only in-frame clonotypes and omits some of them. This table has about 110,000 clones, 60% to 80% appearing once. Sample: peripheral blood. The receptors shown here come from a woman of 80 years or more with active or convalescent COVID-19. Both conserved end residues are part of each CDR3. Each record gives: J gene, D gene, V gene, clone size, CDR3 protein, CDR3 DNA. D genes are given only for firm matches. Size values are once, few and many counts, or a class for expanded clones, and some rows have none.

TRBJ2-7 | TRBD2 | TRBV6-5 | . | CASKLAGGPYEQYF | TGTGCCAGCAAACTAGCGGGAGGCCCCTACGAGCAGTACTTC
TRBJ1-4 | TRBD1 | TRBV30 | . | CAWSAGTGASKLFF | TGTGCCTGGAGTGCCGGGACAGGGGCCTCTAAACTGTTTTTT
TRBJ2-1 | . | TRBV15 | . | CATSSSPYNEQFF | TGTGCCACCAGCAGTAGCCCCTACAATGAGCAGTTCTTC
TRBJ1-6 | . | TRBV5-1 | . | CASSVGQGNSPLHF | TGCGCCAGCAGCGTGGGCCAGGGCAATTCACCCCTCCACTTT
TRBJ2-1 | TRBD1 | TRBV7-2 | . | CASSAGQGDPGVF | TGTGCCAGCAGCGCGGGACAGGGGGACCCCGGAGTCTTC
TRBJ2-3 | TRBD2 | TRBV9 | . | CASSPLGAGVADTQYF | TGTGCCAGCAGCCCCCTTGGAGCGGGAGTTGCAGATACGCAGTATTTT
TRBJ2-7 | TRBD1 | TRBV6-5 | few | CASSYSWTGAYEQYF | TGTGCCAGCAGTTACTCATGGACAGGGGCCTACGAGCAGTACTTC
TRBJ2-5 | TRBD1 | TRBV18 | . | CASSQGQVQETQYF | TGTGCCAGCTCACAAGGACAGGTCCAAGAGACCCAGTACTTC
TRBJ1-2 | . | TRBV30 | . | CAWSLPGFPDTF | TGTGCCTGGAGTCTCCCGGGATTCCCGGACACCTTC
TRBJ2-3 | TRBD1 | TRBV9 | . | CASSVEGQGADTQYF | TGTGCCAGCAGCGTAGAAGGACAGGGCGCAGATACGCAGTATTTT
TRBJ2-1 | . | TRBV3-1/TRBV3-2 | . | CASSQDPRGSGSYNEQFF | TGTGCCAGCAGCCAAGATCCTCGGGGGAGCGGCTCCTACAATGAGCAGTTCTTC
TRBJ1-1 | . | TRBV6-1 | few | CASSESRDSEAFF | TGTGCCAGCAGTGAGAGTAGGGACTCTGAAGCTTTCTTT
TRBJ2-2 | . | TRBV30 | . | CAWSVFPGFTGELFF | TGTGCCTGGAGTGTATTTCCGGGGTTCACCGGGGAGCTGTTTTTT
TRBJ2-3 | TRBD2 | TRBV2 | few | CASSEVLAGGPRTQYF | TGTGCCAGCAGTGAAGTACTAGCGGGAGGGCCTCGGACGCAGTATTTT
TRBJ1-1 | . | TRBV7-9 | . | CASSQLRTMNTEAFF | TGTGCCAGCAGCCAACTTCGGACAATGAACACTGAAGCTTTCTTT
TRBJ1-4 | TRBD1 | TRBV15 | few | CATSREHRGPDEKLFF | TGTGCCACCAGCAGGGAACACAGGGGGCCCGATGAAAAACTGTTTTTT
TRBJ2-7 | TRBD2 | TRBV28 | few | CASTSLAGMSRYEQYF | TGTGCCAGCACTTCACTAGCGGGAATGAGTAGGTACGAGCAGTACTTC
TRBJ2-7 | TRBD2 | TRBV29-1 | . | CSKSGVAGGPNEQYF | TGCAGCAAATCCGGGGTAGCGGGAGGGCCTAACGAGCAGTACTTC
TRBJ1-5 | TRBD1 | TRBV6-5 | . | CASSVDRGNQPQHF | TGTGCCAGCAGCGTGGACAGGGGCAATCAGCCCCAGCATTTT
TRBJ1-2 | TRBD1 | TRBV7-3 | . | CASSSGGPGQGAYGYTF | TGTGCCAGCAGCTCGGGGGGACCCGGACAGGGGGCGTACGGCTACACCTTC
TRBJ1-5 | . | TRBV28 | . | CASSLRLWSNQPQHF | TGTGCCAGCAGTTTACGACTTTGGAGCAATCAGCCCCAGCATTTT
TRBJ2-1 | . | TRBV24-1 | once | CATQGGGPYNEQFF | TGTGCCACCCAAGGAGGAGGACCCTACAATGAGCAGTTCTTC
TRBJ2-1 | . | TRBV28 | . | CASSLDGWNEQFF | TGTGCCAGCAGTCTAGACGGGTGGAATGAGCAGTTCTTC
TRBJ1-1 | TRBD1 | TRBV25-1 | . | CASSRQGTEAFF | TGTGCCAGCAGTCGACAGGGTACTGAAGCTTTCTTT
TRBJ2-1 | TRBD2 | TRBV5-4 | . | CASSLLAATQGEQFF | TGTGCCAGCAGCCTACTAGCGGCCACACAAGGTGAGCAGTTCTTC
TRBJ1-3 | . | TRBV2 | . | CASSEAIGVGNTIYF | TGTGCCAGCAGTGAAGCGATAGGAGTAGGAAACACCATATATTTT
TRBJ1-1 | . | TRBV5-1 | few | CASSLNTGTNTEAFF | TGCGCCAGCAGCCTTAACACAGGGACCAACACTGAAGCTTTCTTT
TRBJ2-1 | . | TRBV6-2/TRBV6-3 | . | CASSTRERTYNEQFF | TGTGCCAGCAGCACCCGGGAGCGAACCTACAATGAGCAGTTCTTC